This TCR beta chain came from a study of OX40 agonist ivuxolimab in advanced cancers. This clone was observed once. Its specificity is not known. Points from the study as a whole: In CD8+ T cells, expanded clones were on average more numerous than in CD4+.

TCRdb's table, derived via immunoSEQ multiplex PCR, lists solely in-frame clones and lacks some. The sample yields around 70,000 clones, over 80% seen once. In germline, CDR1 is PRHDT, CDR2 FYEKMQ (reference sequence). V was trimmed by 6 bases and J by 2 bases, leaving 16 bases between them. The length of the CDR3 is 15 residues. V usage is TRBV13 and J usage is TRBJ2-5; D is possibly TRBD1 (7 bases). This sequence originates from an adult with an advanced solid tumor such as melanoma, head and neck, liver or kidney cancer. Sequenced here: CD4+ or CD8+ T cells sorted from blood, sampled in a trial of the OX40 agonist ivuxolimab. This CDR3 reads CASSLGGQTQETQYF. The CDR3 bases are TGTGCCAGCAGTTTGGGGGGACAGACTCAAGAGACCCAGTACTTC.